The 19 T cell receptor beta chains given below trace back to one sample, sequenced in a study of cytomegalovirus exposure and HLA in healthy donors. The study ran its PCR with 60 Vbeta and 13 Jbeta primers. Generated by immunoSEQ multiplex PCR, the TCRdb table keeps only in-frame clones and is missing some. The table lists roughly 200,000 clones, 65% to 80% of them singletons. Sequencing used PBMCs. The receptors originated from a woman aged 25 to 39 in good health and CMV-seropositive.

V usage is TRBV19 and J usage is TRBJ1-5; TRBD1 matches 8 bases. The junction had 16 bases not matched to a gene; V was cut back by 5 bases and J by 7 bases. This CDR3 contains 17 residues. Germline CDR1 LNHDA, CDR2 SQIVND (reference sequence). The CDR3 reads CASSPHWTRGREQPQHF. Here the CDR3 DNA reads TGTGCCAGTAGTCCTCATTGGACCAGGGGGCGAGAACAGCCCCAGCATTTT.

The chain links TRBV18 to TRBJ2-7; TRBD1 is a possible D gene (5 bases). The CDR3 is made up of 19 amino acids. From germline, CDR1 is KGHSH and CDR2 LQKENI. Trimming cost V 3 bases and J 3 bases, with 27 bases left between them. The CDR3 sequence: CASSPLPPLFRGESYEQYF. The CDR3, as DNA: TGTGCCAGCTCACCCTTACCCCCCCTCTTTAGGGGCGAAAGCTACGAGCAGTACTTC.

The CDR3 nucleotides read TGTGCCAGCAGCTTAAGGACAGGGTCGGCTTATGGCTACACCTTC. Translating it yields CASSLRTGSAYGYTF. The gene calls are TRBV7-9 and TRBJ1-2; TRBD1 matches 8 bases. J gave up 5 bases and V 2 bases, and 7 bases lay outside the gene matches. This CDR3 has 15 residues. Per the germline V gene, CDR1 is SEHNR and CDR2 is FQNEAQ (reference sequence).

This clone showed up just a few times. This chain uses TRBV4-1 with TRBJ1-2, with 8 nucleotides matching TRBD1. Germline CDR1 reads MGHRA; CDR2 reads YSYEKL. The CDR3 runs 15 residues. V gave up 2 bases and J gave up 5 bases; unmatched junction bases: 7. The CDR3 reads CASSQPRTGPYGYTF. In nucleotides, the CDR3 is TGCGCCAGCAGCCAACCGAGGACAGGGCCGTATGGCTACACCTTC.

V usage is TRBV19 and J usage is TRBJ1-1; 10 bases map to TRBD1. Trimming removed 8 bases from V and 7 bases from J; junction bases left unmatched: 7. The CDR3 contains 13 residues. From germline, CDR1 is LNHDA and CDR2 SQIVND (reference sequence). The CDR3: CASSGTGAIEAFF. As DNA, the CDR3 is TGTGCCAGTTCCGGGACAGGGGCGATTGAAGCTTTCTTT.

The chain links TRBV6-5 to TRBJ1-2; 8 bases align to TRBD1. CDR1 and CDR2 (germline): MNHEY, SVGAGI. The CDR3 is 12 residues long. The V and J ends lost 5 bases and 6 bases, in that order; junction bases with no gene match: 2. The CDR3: CASSRTGNGYTF. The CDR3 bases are TGTGCCAGCAGTAGGACAGGGAATGGCTACACCTTC.

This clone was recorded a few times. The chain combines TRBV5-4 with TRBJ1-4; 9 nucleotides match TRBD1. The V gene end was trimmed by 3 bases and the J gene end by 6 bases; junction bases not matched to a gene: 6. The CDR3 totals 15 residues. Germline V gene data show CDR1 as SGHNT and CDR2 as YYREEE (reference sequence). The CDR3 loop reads CASSSIGQGYEKLFF. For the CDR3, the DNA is TGTGCCAGCAGCTCCATCGGACAGGGGTATGAAAAACTGTTTTTT.

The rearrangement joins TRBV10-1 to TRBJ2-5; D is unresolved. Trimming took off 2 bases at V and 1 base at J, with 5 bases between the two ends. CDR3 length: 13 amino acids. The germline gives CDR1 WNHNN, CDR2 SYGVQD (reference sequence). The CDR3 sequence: CASSEPSQETQYF. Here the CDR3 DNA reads TGCGCCAGCAGTGAGCCCTCCCAAGAGACCCAGTACTTC.

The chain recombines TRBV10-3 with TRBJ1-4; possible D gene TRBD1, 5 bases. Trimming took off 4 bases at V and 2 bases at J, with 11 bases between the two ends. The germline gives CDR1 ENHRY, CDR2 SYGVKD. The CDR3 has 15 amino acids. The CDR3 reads CAISGKRGTNEKLFF. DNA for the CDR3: TGTGCCATCAGTGGGAAAAGGGGTACTAATGAAAAACTGTTTTTT.

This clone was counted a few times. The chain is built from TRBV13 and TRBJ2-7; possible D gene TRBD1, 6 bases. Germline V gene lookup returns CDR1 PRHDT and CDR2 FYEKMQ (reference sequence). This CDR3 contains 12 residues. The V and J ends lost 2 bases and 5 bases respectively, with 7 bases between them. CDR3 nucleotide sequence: TGTGCCAGCAGCTTATCAGGGGACGAGCAGTACTTC. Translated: CASSLSGDEQYF.

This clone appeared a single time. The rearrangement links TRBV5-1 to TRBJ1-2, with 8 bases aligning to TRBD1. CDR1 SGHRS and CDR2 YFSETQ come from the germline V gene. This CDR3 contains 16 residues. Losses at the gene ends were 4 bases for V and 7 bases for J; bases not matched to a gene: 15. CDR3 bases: TGCGCCAGCAGCAGGGGGACAGGTAGCCCTTATGGTGGCTACACCTTC. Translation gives CASSRGTGSPYGGYTF.

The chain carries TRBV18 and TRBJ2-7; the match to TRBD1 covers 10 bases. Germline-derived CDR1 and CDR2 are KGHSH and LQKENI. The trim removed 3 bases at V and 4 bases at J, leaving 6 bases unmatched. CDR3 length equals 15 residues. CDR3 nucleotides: TGTGCCAGCTCACCCCCTCGGGACAGGGGATACGAGCAGTACTTC. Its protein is CASSPPRDRGYEQYF.

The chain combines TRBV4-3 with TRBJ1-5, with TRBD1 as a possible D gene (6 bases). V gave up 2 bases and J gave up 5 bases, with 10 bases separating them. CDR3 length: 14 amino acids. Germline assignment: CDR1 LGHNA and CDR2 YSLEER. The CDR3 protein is CASSQIQGYQPQHF. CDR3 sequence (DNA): TGCGCCAGCAGCCAAATACAGGGCTATCAGCCCCAGCATTTT.

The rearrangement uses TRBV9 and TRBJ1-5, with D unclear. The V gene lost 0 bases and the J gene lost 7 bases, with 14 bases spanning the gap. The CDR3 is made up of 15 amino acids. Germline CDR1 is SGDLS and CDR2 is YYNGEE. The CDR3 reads CASSVGQSGPQPQHF. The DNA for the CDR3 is TGTGCCAGCAGCGTAGGGCAATCAGGTCCCCAGCCCCAGCATTTT.

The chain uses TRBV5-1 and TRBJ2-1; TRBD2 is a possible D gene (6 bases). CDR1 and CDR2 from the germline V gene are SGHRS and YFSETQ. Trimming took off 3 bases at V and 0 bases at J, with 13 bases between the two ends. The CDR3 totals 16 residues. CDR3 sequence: CASSWRGLSSYNEQFF. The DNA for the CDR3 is TGCGCCAGCAGCTGGAGGGGACTTAGCTCCTACAATGAGCAGTTCTTC.

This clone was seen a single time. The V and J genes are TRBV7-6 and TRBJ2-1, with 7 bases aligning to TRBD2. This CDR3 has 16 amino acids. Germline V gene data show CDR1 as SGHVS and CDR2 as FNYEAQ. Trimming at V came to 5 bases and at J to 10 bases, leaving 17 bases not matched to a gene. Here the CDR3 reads CASSAVLAVPGGEQFF. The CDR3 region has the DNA TGTGCCAGCAGCGCCGTTCTAGCGGTCCCCGGGGGGGAGCAGTTCTTC.

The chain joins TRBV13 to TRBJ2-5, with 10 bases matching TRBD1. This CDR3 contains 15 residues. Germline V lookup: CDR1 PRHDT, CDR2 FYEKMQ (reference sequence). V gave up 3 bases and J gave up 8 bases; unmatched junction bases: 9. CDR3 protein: CASSFGQGVISTQYF. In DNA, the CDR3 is TGTGCCAGCAGCTTTGGACAGGGGGTAATCAGTACCCAGTACTTC.

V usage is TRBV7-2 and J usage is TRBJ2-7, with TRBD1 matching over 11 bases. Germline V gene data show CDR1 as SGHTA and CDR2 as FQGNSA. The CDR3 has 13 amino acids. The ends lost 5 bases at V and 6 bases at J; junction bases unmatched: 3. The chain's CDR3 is CASSPGTGGEQYF. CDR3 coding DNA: TGTGCCAGCAGCCCGGGGACAGGGGGCGAGCAGTACTTC. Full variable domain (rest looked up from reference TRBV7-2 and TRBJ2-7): GAGVSQSPSNKVTEKGKDVELRCDPISGHTALYWYRQSLGQGLEFLIYFQGNSAPDKSGLPSDRFSAERTGGSVSTLTIQRTQQEDSAVYLCASSPGTGGEQYFGPGTRLTVT.

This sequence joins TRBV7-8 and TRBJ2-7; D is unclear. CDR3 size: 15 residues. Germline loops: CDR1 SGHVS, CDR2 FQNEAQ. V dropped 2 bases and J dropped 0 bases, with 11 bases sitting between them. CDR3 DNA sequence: TGTGCCAGCAGCTTACCCGGGTTTATCTCCTACGAGCAGTACTTC. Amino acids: CASSLPGFISYEQYF.